These 31 T cell receptor beta chains were sequenced from one sample in a study of CD8 T cells in ankylosing spondylitis (dated by TCRdb to the late 2010s). Results and caveats for the whole study, not just this receptor: A TCR beta motif of about eight highly homologous amino acid variants appeared characteristic of blood from ankylosing spondylitis patients.

The library was made by 5' RACE. Instrument used: Illumina HiSeq 2500. TCRdb trimmed the raw reads at Q25, called clones with MiXCR and kept productive beta chains. Each record represents a unique CDR3 protein, reported with the most common genes and DNA among its rows. For this sample the table gives a few hundred thousand distinct CDR3 sequences, of which about 18% were detected only once. Of the sample, 42% falls within the top ten clones. The antigens these receptors bind are not known. Sequences were obtained from blood, either unsorted or a sorted T cell fraction (not recorded which). These receptors came from a male donor with ankylosing spondylitis.

This clonotype was seen at least ten times. The chain links TRBV7-3 to TRBJ2-7; D call uncertain. V was clipped by 2 bases and J by 0 bases, with 5 bases between them. Germline V lookup: CDR1 SGHTA, CDR2 FQGTGA. CDR3 length equals 13 residues. CDR3 residues: CASSLGHSYEQYF. Written as DNA, the CDR3 is TGTGCCAGCAGCTTAGGGCACTCCTACGAGCAGTACTTC.

The rearrangement links TRBV5-1 to TRBJ2-5; 8 nucleotides match TRBD2. V shed 4 bases and J 5 bases; nucleotides not matched to a gene: 7. Germline CDR1 SGHRS, CDR2 YFSETQ. This CDR3 is 14 amino acids long. CDR3 DNA: TGCGCCAGCAGCGCCCTTAGCGGGGTGGAGACCCAGTACTTC. Encoded protein: CASSALSGVETQYF.

This chain joins TRBV11-2 and TRBJ1-2; a possible D gene is TRBD1 (5 bases). The CDR3 loop spans 13 amino acids. The germline gives CDR1 SGHAT, CDR2 FQNNGV. Trimming removed 0 bases at V and 5 bases at J, with 7 bases between. The CDR3 nucleotides are TGTGCCAGCAGCTTAGAGAGGGGTTATGGCTACACCTTC. Protein sequence: CASSLERGYGYTF.

This clonotype was counted many times. CDR3 in DNA: TGTGCCAGCAGCTTCTCCACTGAAGCTTTCTTT. Its protein is CASSFSTEAFF. The gene calls are TRBV5-6 and TRBJ1-1; D unresolved. The CDR3 consists of 11 residues. Germline V gene sequence: CDR1 SGHDT, CDR2 YYEEEE. V lost 2 bases and J lost 4, with 3 bases in between.

The rearrangement links TRBV2 to TRBJ1-1, with D uncertain. The V end lost 10 bases, the J end lost 5 bases, and 11 bases lay between the germline ends. Germline V gene sequence: CDR1 SNHLY, CDR2 FYNNEI. The CDR3 covers 11 residues. CDR3 loop: CATLGWTEAFF. The CDR3 region has the DNA TGTGCCACCCTAGGTTGGACTGAAGCTTTCTTT.

This clonotype came up a few times. The chain combines TRBV7-6 with TRBJ2-5; 12 positions agree with TRBD1. This CDR3 has 16 amino acids. The J segment lost 5 bases and the V segment lost 2 bases, leaving 6 bases of the junction unmatched. Per germline, CDR1 SGHVS and CDR2 FNYEAQ. For the CDR3, the DNA is TGTGCCAGCAGCTTAATGGGACAGGGGGCGCGGGAGACCCAGTACTTC. Translated: CASSLMGQGARETQYF.

The gene calls are TRBV29-1 and TRBJ2-7; D unclear. Germline V lookup: CDR1 SQVTM, CDR2 ANQGSEA. The CDR3 contains 11 residues. V was cut by 5 bases and J by 1 base, with 6 bases left in between. The CDR3 coding sequence is TGCAGCGTTACAGAGTCCTACGAGCAGTACTTC. Protein sequence: CSVTESYEQYF.

The CDR3 sequence is CASSPLAGVGNEQFF. The CDR3 bases are TGTGCCAGCAGCCCTCTAGCGGGAGTGGGCAATGAGCAGTTCTTC. The chain uses TRBV14 and TRBJ2-1; TRBD2 matches 10 bases. Per the germline V gene, CDR1 is SGHDN and CDR2 is FVKESK. The CDR3 loop spans 15 amino acids. Germline trimming cut 4 bases from V and 6 bases from J; bases unmatched to any gene: 6.

This chain joins TRBV4-2 and TRBJ2-4, with D possibly TRBD2 on 5 matching bases. Germline V gene lookup returns CDR1 LGHNA and CDR2 YNFKEQ. The CDR3 loop spans 15 amino acids. Trimming removed 3 bases from V and 5 bases from J, with 14 bases in between. The CDR3 here is CASSQEDADENIQYF. The CDR3 DNA follows: TGTGCCAGCAGCCAGGAGGACGCAGACGAAAACATTCAGTACTTC.

The rearrangement uses TRBV5-6 and TRBJ2-7; D is undetermined. V gave up 3 bases and J gave up 2 bases, with 12 bases separating them. From germline, CDR1 is SGHDT and CDR2 YYEEEE. The CDR3 totals 14 residues. The CDR3 region is CASSSPARPYEQYF. DNA for the CDR3: TGTGCCAGCAGCTCGCCCGCGCGTCCCTACGAGCAGTACTTC.

In this sample, this clonotype turned up a few times. The chain joins TRBV27 to TRBJ1-5; no definite D call. Trimming took 11 bases from V and 6 from J, leaving 11 bases between them. Germline CDR1 reads MNHEY; CDR2 reads SMNVEV (reference sequence). CDR3 length: 11 residues. CDR3 protein: CAAGMGQPQHF. CDR3 DNA: TGTGCCGCGGGGATGGGTCAGCCCCAGCATTTT.

This clonotype was seen more than once but under ten times. The chain recombines TRBV5-5 with TRBJ2-7, with TRBD2 matching over 9 bases. Germline loops: CDR1 SGHKS, CDR2 YYEKEE (reference sequence). V trimming: 3 bases; J trimming: 3 bases; junction bases outside the gene matches: 7. The CDR3 spans 15 residues. The CDR3 reads CASSWSGGPLYEQYF. DNA of the CDR3: TGTGCCAGCAGCTGGAGCGGGGGGCCCCTCTACGAGCAGTACTTC.

V usage is TRBV29-1 and J usage is TRBJ2-5; D may be TRBD2 (6 bases). The CDR3 is 13 amino acids. V was trimmed by 3 bases and J by 1 base, leaving 9 bases between them. Germline CDR1 reads SQVTM; CDR2 reads ANQGSEA. In nucleotides, the CDR3 is TGCAGCGTTGAGAAGGAGGGCCAAGAGACCCAGTACTTC. Protein: CSVEKEGQETQYF.

The chain recombines TRBV9 with TRBJ2-1, with 13 bases aligning to TRBD2. The CDR3 consists of 16 residues. Germline lookup yields CDR1 SGDLS and CDR2 YYNGEE. V was clipped by 0 bases and J by 3 bases; unmatched bases: 0. This CDR3 reads CASSVGTSGSYNEQFF. The CDR3 DNA reads as TGTGCCAGCAGCGTAGGGACTAGCGGGAGCTACAATGAGCAGTTCTTC.

The chain couples TRBV12-5 to TRBJ2-3; D gene unclear. Deletions cut 2 bases from V and 0 bases from J, with 6 bases between. The CDR3 is 14 residues long. Germline V gene lookup returns CDR1 LGHNT and CDR2 FRNRAP. The CDR3 DNA sequence: TGTGCTAGTGGTTTGTTACAGAGCACAGATACGCAGTATTTT. This encodes CASGLLQSTDTQYF.

The J gene is TRBJ2-3, the V gene TRBV7-8; a weak D match, TRBD1 (6 bases). CDR1 and CDR2 from the germline V gene are SGHVS and FQNEAQ. The CDR3 length is 16 residues. Trimming pared 2 bases from V and 6 bases from J, leaving 18 bases between. CDR3 DNA: TGTGCCAGCAGCTTACGGACAGATCGCGGGTTCGATACGCAGTATTTT. Protein: CASSLRTDRGFDTQYF.

V gene TRBV12-3 or TRBV12-4 combines with J gene TRBJ2-1; possibly TRBD1 for D (6 bases). Trimming removed 3 bases from V and 2 bases from J, with 20 bases in between. The CDR3 spans 18 residues. The CDR3 region is CASSLHRPGQGPYNEQFF. The CDR3, as DNA: TGTGCCAGCAGTTTGCATCGACCGGGACAAGGTCCCTACAATGAGCAGTTCTTC.

In this sample, this clonotype turned up a few times. V usage is TRBV15 and J usage is TRBJ2-1; 9 bases are a match to TRBD1. The CDR3 is made up of 17 amino acids. After removal of 8 bases from V and 8 bases from J, the junction contained 19 bases not matched to a gene. Germline loops: CDR1 LNHNV, CDR2 YYDKDF (reference sequence). The CDR3 coding sequence is TGTGCCACCGAACACATCGGCCCCGGGACAGGGACCGATGAGCAGTTCTTC. Encoded protein: CATEHIGPGTGTDEQFF.

The table lists this clonotype with many counts. The chain uses TRBV5-1 and TRBJ2-1; 12 bases map to TRBD2. In germline, CDR1 is SGHRS, CDR2 YFSETQ. The CDR3 is made up of 17 amino acids. V shed 0 bases, J shed 6 bases, and the junction held 7 bases outside the gene matches. CDR3 DNA: TGCGCCAGCAGCTTGGAGGCTAGCGGGGGGGCCGTCAATGAGCAGTTCTTC. Translated, it gives CASSLEASGGAVNEQFF. Full variable domain (rest looked up from reference TRBV5-1 and TRBJ2-1): KAGVTQTPRYLIKTRGQQVTLSCSPISGHRSVSWYQQTPGQGLQFLFEYFSETQRNKGNFPGRFSGRQFSNSRSEMNVSTLELGDSALYLCASSLEASGGAVNEQFFGPGTRLTVL.

This clonotype was counted only a few times. The rearrangement joins TRBV30 to TRBJ1-2; D is undetermined. The CDR3 runs to 12 residues. CDR1 and CDR2 (germline): GTSNPN, SVGIG (reference sequence). Trimming left V 8 bases short and J 7 bases short, with 17 bases between. The chain's CDR3 is CAGSAMDGGYTF. The CDR3 bases are TGTGCCGGCAGTGCTATGGATGGTGGCTACACCTTC.

This chain joins TRBV5-6 and TRBJ2-7, with D tentatively TRBD1 (6 bases). This CDR3 has 14 amino acids. Germline values: CDR1 SGHDT, CDR2 YYEEEE. With 0 bases removed from V and 8 bases from J, the gap between germline ends came to 15 bases. The CDR3 here is CASSLGTEVSKQYF. The CDR3 DNA reads as TGTGCCAGCAGCTTGGGGACAGAAGTTTCCAAGCAGTACTTC.

The V call is TRBV6-5, the J call TRBJ2-1; D gene unclear. Deletions cut 2 bases from V and 6 bases from J, with 11 bases between. In germline, CDR1 is MNHEY, CDR2 SVGAGI. The length of the CDR3 is 14 residues. DNA for the CDR3: TGTGCCAGCAGTTACCTTTTCGGGCTCAATGAGCAGTTCTTC. This encodes CASSYLFGLNEQFF.

This chain's CDR3 is CASSQGPFNTGELFF. DNA of the CDR3: TGCGCCAGCAGCCAAGGACCGTTTAACACCGGGGAGCTGTTTTTT. The J gene is TRBJ2-2, the V gene TRBV4-1; D is unresolved. The CDR3 length is 15 residues. V was shortened by 1 base and J by 2 bases, with 8 bases between the two germline ends. Germline V lookup: CDR1 MGHRA, CDR2 YSYEKL.

The V gene is TRBV9, the J gene TRBJ2-2, with TRBD2 matching over 12 bases. CDR1 and CDR2 (germline): SGDLS, YYNGEE. The CDR3 totals 16 residues. V lost 4 bases, J lost 7 bases, and 8 bases stayed unmatched. The CDR3 sequence is CASSSRLAGEDGELFF. The CDR3 DNA reads as TGTGCCAGCAGCTCTCGACTAGCGGGAGAGGACGGGGAGCTGTTTTTT.

Regarding this clonotype: One end of the junction does not line up with germline, which may come from a read error. The chain joins TRBV9 to TRBJ2-1; D gene uncertain. This CDR3 is built from 16 residues. Germline lookup yields CDR1 SGDLS and CDR2 YYNGEE. CDR3 DNA sequence: TGTGCCAGCAGCAACCCATCTAGTAGGTCCTCCAATGAGCAGTTCTTC. The encoded protein is CASSNPSSRSSNEQFF.

The rearrangement uses TRBV10-3 and TRBJ2-7; no clear D. This CDR3 comprises 15 residues. Germline V gene sequence: CDR1 ENHRY, CDR2 SYGVKD. The V and J ends lost 4 bases and 2 bases respectively, with 15 bases between them. The CDR3 is CAISGSSRLPYEQYF. The CDR3 nucleotides read TGTGCCATCAGTGGGTCGTCCCGACTCCCCTACGAGCAGTACTTC.

The chain recombines TRBV7-8 with TRBJ2-1, with a possible D match to TRBD1 (5 bases). Per the germline V gene, CDR1 is SGHVS and CDR2 is FQNEAQ. The CDR3 has 14 amino acids. Trimming took 4 bases from V and 9 from J, leaving 16 bases between them. CDR3 amino acids: CASSWAGIGFEQFF. The CDR3 DNA reads as TGTGCCAGCAGCTGGGCAGGGATCGGTTTTGAGCAGTTCTTC.

This clonotype was detected a few times. The chain employs TRBV4-2 and TRBJ1-2; no reliable D call. Germline lookup yields CDR1 LGHNA and CDR2 YNFKEQ. Trimming pared 0 bases from V and 1 base from J, leaving 15 bases between. The CDR3 extends over 17 amino acids. CDR3 protein: CASSQDRVGGNNYGYTF. The CDR3 DNA reads TGTGCCAGCAGCCAAGATAGGGTCGGTGGTAATAACTATGGCTACACCTTC.

The rearrangement joins TRBV5-1 to TRBJ1-1, with 11 nucleotides matching TRBD1. The CDR3 length is 15 residues. Trimming cost V 0 bases and J 4 bases; bases outside gene matches: 2. Germline loops: CDR1 SGHRS, CDR2 YFSETQ. The CDR3 DNA reads as TGCGCCAGCAGCTTGGCTGGGACAGGGGGCACTGAAGCTTTCTTT. The encoded protein is CASSLAGTGGTEAFF.

This clonotype was seen a handful of times. This chain uses TRBV28 with TRBJ2-4; 8 nucleotides agree with TRBD1. Germline trimming cut 5 bases from V and 1 base from J; bases unmatched to any gene: 7. This CDR3 region has 16 residues. Germline V gene data show CDR1 as MDHEN and CDR2 as SYDVKM. The CDR3 spells CASSPPTGEAKNIQYF. The CDR3 DNA is TGTGCCAGCAGTCCCCCGACAGGGGAGGCCAAAAACATTCAGTACTTC.

The chain uses TRBV12-3 or TRBV12-4 and TRBJ2-3; 10 bases are shared with TRBD1. Germline trimming cut 6 bases from V and 4 bases from J; bases unmatched to any gene: 13. The CDR3 runs to 17 residues. In DNA, the CDR3 is TGTGCCAGCAGAAACGACTGGGACAGGGGAGGACCAGATACGCAGTATTTT. Translated, it gives CASRNDWDRGGPDTQYF.